This T cell receptor (beta chain) was observed in a study of shared clonotypes between healthy human individuals. CD45RO-negative, CCR7-positively selected cells formed the naive CD8 fraction, excluding terminally differentiated effector memory CD45RA+ cells. Study-level findings and limits: Non-shared clonotypes showed lower generation probabilities than clonotypes common to all four donors.

Several immunoSEQ plates received, in even portions, the genomic DNA of each subset. Assay used: immunoSEQ multiplex PCR; TCRdb lists only in-frame clones, some missing. Of hundreds of thousands of clones listed, 85% to 95% are singletons. Note on this clone: Its antigen is unidentified.

What was sequenced was naive CD8+ T cells sorted from blood. This clonotype originated in a woman in her 30s in good health.

The CDR3 here is CASSLFRVDGYTF. CDR3 coding DNA: TGTGCCAGCAGTTTATTCCGGGTGGATGGCTACACCTTC. This chain joins TRBV28 and TRBJ1-2, with D unresolved. Trimming cost V 1 base and J 6 bases, with 9 bases left between them. There are 13 residues in the CDR3. CDR1 MDHEN and CDR2 SYDVKM come from the germline V gene.